This entry describes one T cell receptor (beta chain). The table came from immunoSEQ multiplex PCR; TCRdb's copy has only in-frame clones and leaves some out. The table includes about 420,000 clones, 85% to 90% detected once. This sample is drawn from a study of Ad26.COV2.S vaccination and SARS-CoV-2 variants. Overall study: Donor was in the COV1001 Ad26.COV2.S trial arm.

Treatment noted: about 20 received Ad26.COV2.S at low or high dose, single or two shots; several received placebo; per-sample allocation not given. Collection of the samples took place on day 63 after the first injection of vaccine or placebo. Expression of Wuhan-strain SARS-CoV-2 spike came from the Ad26 vector that formed the vaccine. V shed 6 bases and J shed 0 bases, with 21 bases lying between them. Germline V CDR1 and CDR2: SNHLY, FYNNEI. The CDR3 loop spans 18 amino acids. The rearrangement joins TRBV2 to TRBJ1-5; no definite D call. The sample in question was peripheral blood, obtained in a trial of Ad26.COV2.S vaccine versus placebo. The clonotype comes from a person aged 18 to 65 who received the Ad26.COV2.S COVID-19 vaccine or a placebo. CDR3 DNA: TGTGCCAGCAGGGTCGGGTTAACCGATTTAGGTAGCAATCAGCCCCAGCATTTT. The encoded protein is CASRVGLTDLGSNQPQHF.